This section outlines one T cell receptor (beta chain) sequence together with its context. In germline, CDR1 is MDHEN, CDR2 SYDVKM. V dropped 9 bases and J dropped 2; count of bases not matched to a gene: 7. This CDR3 is 14 amino acids long. This sample is part of a study of blood T cell repertoires in COVID-19. Background on the study: PBMCs, B-cell-depleted T cells, or T cells were the source of the cDNA or gDNA that made up the material.

Study processing details: Estimates of nucleated cell counts were drawn from the amplification of reference gene primers. Assay used: immunoSEQ multiplex PCR; TCRdb lists only in-frame clones, some missing. The V and J calls and clone size were taken over from that table, and D and trimming were inferred from the DNA. The sample holds some 490,000 clones; roughly 88% are singletons and the top ten take approximately 2.9%. This receptor was identified in a human donor in a cohort sampled during active COVID-19. The chain has TRBV28 and TRBJ1-3; 7 bases fit TRBD1. The sample was peripheral blood. The DNA of the CDR3 is TGTGCCAGTCACGCAGGGGGGACTGGAAACACCATATATTTT. It is translated as CASHAGGTGNTIYF.